The subject of this entry is one TCR beta chain. No antigen is known for it. Researchers took RNA transcripts and amplified TCR beta CDR3 regions from them. First-round RT-PCR employed HTBI primers, with a second-round multiplex PCR after it. MiXCR, applied by TCRdb to the multiplex PCR reads, yields one record per CDR3 protein. The top ten clones hold approximately 10% of a sample with 1 million to 1.3 million distinct CDR3 sequences, about two fifths of them seen once. These data come from a study of Graves' ophthalmopathy and Graves' hyperthyroidism. Study at large: The authors defined stable hyperthyroidism as no ophthalmopathy within 18 months of follow-up.

Germline CDR1 is SGHRS and CDR2 is YFSETQ. Germline trimming cut 3 bases from V and 6 bases from J; bases unmatched to any gene: 4. CDR3 length equals 14 residues. In this cohort, patients with other autoimmune diseases, uncontrolled infections, pregnancy or lactation were excluded. Reliance was placed on clinical symptoms, serum thyroxine, TRAb, thyroid ultrasound and orbital computed tomography for diagnosis. Whole-study findings and limits: Most expanded clonotypes from thyroid (those above 0.001 frequency) were also found in blood.

The sequencing input was peripheral blood or thyroid tissue (not recorded which). This TCR was sampled from an adult man with Graves' hyperthyroidism. The rearrangement uses TRBV5-1 and TRBJ2-3; the match to TRBD2 covers 10 bases. The CDR3 DNA reads TGCGCCAGCAGCTCCGGGACTAGCGAGGATACGCAGTATTTT. It specifies CASSSGTSEDTQYF. Based on the CDR3 plus reference TRBV5-1 and TRBJ2-3, the full variable domain is KAGVTQTPRYLIKTRGQQVTLSCSPISGHRSVSWYQQTPGQGLQFLFEYFSETQRNKGNFPGRFSGRQFSNSRSEMNVSTLELGDSALYLCASSSGTSEDTQYFGPGTRLTVL.